This is a list of T cell receptor beta chains from one sample in a study of cytomegalovirus exposure and HLA in healthy donors. TCRdb keeps only in-frame clones here, not all; method: immunoSEQ multiplex PCR. The repertoire has 220,000 or so clones, approximately 80% of them found once; the top ten carry more than 12%. Sequenced: PBMCs. These receptors came from a woman aged 25 to 39 in good health and CMV-seropositive. CDR3s leave out the opening cysteine and the closing phenylalanine or tryptophan. A D gene is named only where the DNA matches it firmly.

CDR3 length	V gene	D gene	J gene	CDR3 protein
13	TRBV5-3	TRBD1	TRBJ1-3	ARRGTGEAGNTIY
10	TRBV13	.	TRBJ2-7	ASRQQGGEQY
11	TRBV30	.	TRBJ1-1	AWSVYRPSEAF
11	TRBV9	.	TRBJ2-1	ASSPQADNEQF
14	TRBV4-2	.	TRBJ2-2	ASSQERGTNTGELF
11	TRBV6-6	.	TRBJ1-1	ASSRGFDTEAF
12	TRBV18	.	TRBJ1-1	ASSPPMMNTEAF
12	TRBV28	.	TRBJ2-5	ASQLDRRRETQY
12	TRBV2	.	TRBJ2-2	ASTKRGTTGELF
13	TRBV30	.	TRBJ2-1	ARRGSRNAYNEQF
12	TRBV4-3	.	TRBJ2-7	ASSQAKGSYEQY
15	TRBV27	TRBD2	TRBJ2-3	ASSRMASGHFTDTQY
12	TRBV28	TRBD1	TRBJ2-5	ASSRDRPEETQY
11	TRBV5-1	.	TRBJ2-7	ASSLDGNYEQY
11	TRBV18	.	TRBJ1-2	ASSHYRTGGYT